The 13 T cell receptor beta chains reported below all come from one sample, sequenced in a study of Ad26.COV2.S vaccination and SARS-CoV-2 variants. Using immunoSEQ multiplex PCR, the repertoire was profiled, and TCRdb retains in-frame clones only, with some absent. The data contain around 300,000 clones, almost 90% of them singletons. Treatment denoted: some 20 received Ad26.COV2.S at low or high dose, single or two shots; about 5 received placebo; per-sample allocation not given. Sample collection was performed on day 63 after the first vaccine or placebo injection. The sequences come from peripheral blood, collected in a trial of Ad26.COV2.S vaccine versus placebo. The receptors shown here come from a person between 18 and 60 years old who received the Ad26.COV2.S COVID-19 vaccine or a placebo.

This clone was detected a few times. The V and J genes are TRBV19 and TRBJ1-1; TRBD1 agrees at 7 bases. Unmatched junction bases numbered 6, after V lost 4 bases and J lost 1 base. The germline CDR1 and CDR2 sequences are LNHDA and SQIVND (reference sequence). The CDR3 extends over 15 amino acids. In DNA form, the CDR3 reads TGTGCCAGTAGTAAGGGACAGCTACCGAACACTGAAGCTTTCTTT. Amino acids: CASSKGQLPNTEAFF.

V usage is TRBV5-1 and J usage is TRBJ1-2, with a weak D call TRBD1 (6 bases). This CDR3 is 13 amino acids long. Germline V gene sequence: CDR1 SGHRS, CDR2 YFSETQ. Trimming left V 8 bases short and J 0 bases short, with 11 bases between. The chain's CDR3 is CASSDRSNYGYTF. The CDR3 DNA is TGCGCCAGTTCAGACAGGTCTAACTATGGCTACACCTTC.

This clone appeared once. The chain joins TRBV13 to TRBJ2-7, with a possible D match to TRBD1 (5 bases). Germline values: CDR1 PRHDT, CDR2 FYEKMQ (reference sequence). This CDR3 region has 14 residues. V gave up 3 bases and J gave up 3 bases, with 12 bases separating them. CDR3 loop: CASSFIGQGYEQYF. CDR3 nucleotides: TGTGCCAGCAGCTTTATCGGCCAGGGCTACGAGCAGTACTTC. Based on the CDR3 plus reference TRBV13 and TRBJ2-7, the full variable domain is AAGVIQSPRHLIKEKRETATLKCYPIPRHDTVYWYQQGPGQDPQFLISFYEKMQSDKGSIPDRFSAQQFSDYHSELNMSSLELGDSALYFCASSFIGQGYEQYFGPGTRLTVT.

The V call is TRBV2, the J call TRBJ1-2; 8 nucleotides match TRBD1. Losses at the gene ends were 7 bases for V and 7 bases for J; bases not matched to a gene: 11. Germline V lookup: CDR1 SNHLY, CDR2 FYNNEI. The CDR3 is 14 amino acids. CDR3 loop: CASKQQGGNSGYTF. DNA of the CDR3: TGTGCCAGCAAACAACAGGGGGGGAATTCTGGCTACACCTTC.

The rearrangement joins TRBV7-9 to TRBJ1-1, with D unresolved. The CDR3 runs to 14 residues. Germline-derived CDR1 and CDR2 are SEHNR and FQNEAQ (reference sequence). Trimming removed 0 bases from V and 1 base from J, with 6 bases in between. Here the CDR3 DNA reads TGTGCCAGCAGCTTAGCTTCTGGGAACACTGAAGCTTTCTTT. Translation: CASSLASGNTEAFF.

The V gene is TRBV6-2 or TRBV6-3, the J gene TRBJ1-6; the D is unclear. Per germline, CDR1 MNHEY and CDR2 SVGEGT. V lost 2 bases and J 19 bases, leaving 15 bases between the germline ends. This CDR3 comprises 12 residues. The CDR3 DNA reads as TGTGCCAGCAGTTACAAGCGGCAAGGGATGCACTTT. Its translation is CASSYKRQGMHF.

The V and J genes are TRBV4-2 and TRBJ2-3; the D gene could be TRBD1 or TRBD2 (5 bases each). Trimming cost V 9 bases and J 4 bases, with 14 bases left between them. The CDR3 is 13 residues long. Germline V lookup: CDR1 LGHNA, CDR2 YNFKEQ. The CDR3 region is CASSWGFPDTQYF. The DNA for the CDR3 is TGTGCCAGTAGTTGGGGGTTCCCAGATACGCAGTATTTT.

The chain is built from TRBV7-8 and TRBJ1-6, with TRBD1 identical over 9 bases. J gave up 7 bases and V 4 bases, and 14 bases lay outside the gene matches. Germline values: CDR1 SGHVS, CDR2 FQNEAQ. CDR3 length: 18 amino acids. For the CDR3, the DNA is TGTGCCAGCAGCTATCGCTACAACAGGGGGCGTAGGAATTCACCCCTCCACTTT. Residues: CASSYRYNRGRRNSPLHF.

J is TRBJ2-5 and V is TRBV7-6; D uncertain. Germline assignment: CDR1 SGHVS and CDR2 FNYEAQ. This CDR3 has 14 residues. V lost 4 bases and J lost 5, with 14 bases in between. The CDR3 region is CASSSLGVGETQYF. The CDR3 DNA reads as TGTGCCAGCAGCTCCCTTGGGGTAGGGGAGACCCAGTACTTC.

The chain couples TRBV12-5 to TRBJ2-1; 8 nucleotides align to TRBD1. Looked up from germline, CDR1 is LGHNT and CDR2 is FRNRAP. The CDR3 has 15 amino acids. With 2 bases clipped from V and 6 bases from J, the junction kept 6 bases outside the gene matches. The CDR3 nucleotides are TGTGCTAGTGGTTTGTCACAGGGGGTATCCAATGAGCAGTTCTTC. It encodes CASGLSQGVSNEQFF.

V and J are TRBV29-1 and TRBJ2-1, with D unresolved. The CDR3 is 12 residues long. In germline, CDR1 is SQVTM, CDR2 ANQGSEA. Trimming removed 4 bases at V and 9 bases at J, with 13 bases between. As DNA, the CDR3 is TGCAGCGTTGTTGGGCTCAAGGTTGAGCAGTTCTTC. Encoded protein: CSVVGLKVEQFF.

The count of this clone is one. CDR3 DNA: TGTGCCAGCAGCGCTAGCGTGTCTAGCGGGGTTATTAGGGAGCAGTTCTTC. Translation: CASSASVSSGVIREQFF. V gene TRBV7-8 combines with J gene TRBJ2-1; TRBD2 aligns across 9 bases. The germline V gene encodes CDR1 SGHVS and CDR2 FQNEAQ. The CDR3 runs to 17 residues. J was trimmed by 10 bases and V by 5 bases; bases with no gene match: 18.

The chain links TRBV2 to TRBJ1-2, with D unresolved. This CDR3 spans 12 amino acids. Germline V gene data show CDR1 as SNHLY and CDR2 as FYNNEI. Trimming shortened V by 4 bases and J by 3 bases, and 6 bases separated the two germline ends. The DNA of the CDR3 is TGTGCCAGCAGTGGGGTCTACTATGGCTACACCTTC. Translated, it gives CASSGVYYGYTF.